The source of this TCR beta chain is a study of T cells of healthy individuals. Trimming removed 1 base from V and 6 bases from J, with 8 bases in between. This CDR3 has 13 amino acids. Per the germline V gene, CDR1 is KGHDR and CDR2 is SFDVKD. This clonotype turned up a few times. A single record per CDR3 protein comes from TCRdb applying MiXCR to the 5' RACE reads. The sample comprises around 100,000 distinct CDR3 sequences, 15% to 20% of which are singletons, and approximately 5.7% rests with the top ten. The sequence derives from a human donor in good health. The chain carries TRBV24-1 and TRBJ1-1; D remains ambiguous. The CDR3 is CATSDFESAEAFF. CDR3 bases: TGTGCCACCAGTGATTTCGAGTCCGCTGAAGCTTTCTTT.